This T cell receptor (beta chain) was captured by sequencing in a study of CD8+ T cells in alopecia areata. Obtained from alopecia areata patients were lesional scalp punch biopsies along with peripheral blood. The CDR3 contains 11 residues. The trim removed 5 bases at V and 10 bases at J, leaving 4 bases unmatched. Germline CDR1 and CDR2: SGHVS and FQNEAQ. After isolation, RNA underwent reverse transcription to generate cDNA as the sequencing template. Some clones are missing from TCRdb's copy, which holds only in-frame ones; the method was immunoSEQ multiplex PCR. The sample shows some 16,000 clones, approximately 54% of them seen only once.

The receptor's source is a human donor with alopecia areata. Material: skin. The chain carries TRBV7-8 and TRBJ2-5, with 7 bases aligning to TRBD1. CDR3 coding DNA: TGTGCCAGCAGCCAACAGGGGAACCAGTACTTC. It translates to CASSQQGNQYF.